These 32 T cell receptor beta chains originate from one sample sequenced in a study of CD8+ T cells in alopecia areata. RNA extraction was followed by reverse transcription into cDNA, which acted as the sequencing template. The method was immunoSEQ multiplex PCR; TCRdb's version includes in-frame clones alone and lacks a portion of them. This sample carries 180,000 or so clones, about 61% of them seen once, and the ten largest clones take approximately 16%. Treatment denoted: oral pan-JAK inhibitor, 5-10 mg twice daily. The input for sequencing was CD4+ T cells sorted from blood, taken at approximately week 56, from a patient treated with tofacitinib. The receptors originated from a human donor with alopecia areata.

The chain couples TRBV30 to TRBJ2-1; D call uncertain. The germline CDR1 and CDR2 sequences are GTSNPN and SVGIG (reference sequence). The CDR3 extends over 16 amino acids. V was pared by 1 base and J by 9 bases, with 22 bases between. The DNA of the CDR3 is TGTGCCTGGAGTGGACTCGAGGCCCGGATATGGGGTGAGCAGTTCTTC. This encodes CAWSGLEARIWGEQFF. The complete variable domain, with remaining parts taken from reference TRBV30 and TRBJ2-1, reads SQTIHQWPATLVQPVGSPLSLECTVEGTSNPNLYWYRQAAGRGLQLLFYSVGIGQISSEVPQNLSASRPQDRQFILSSKKLLLSDSGFYLCAWSGLEARIWGEQFFGPGTRLTVL.

This chain links TRBV27 with TRBJ2-1; 11 nucleotides align to TRBD1. V was clipped by 4 bases and J by 9 bases; unmatched bases: 5. Per the germline V gene, CDR1 is MNHEY and CDR2 is SMNVEV (reference sequence). The length of the CDR3 is 14 residues. The CDR3 region has the DNA TGTGCCAGCAGTTCGGTGGGACAGGGGGGTGAGCAGTTCTTC. Translation gives CASSSVGQGGEQFF.

This clone has just a few counts. The sample carries other DNA sequences with the same CDR3. This chain joins TRBV30 and TRBJ2-3; TRBD1 agrees at 7 bases. V lost 0 bases to trimming and J lost 6 bases; unmatched junction nucleotides: 0. Germline CDR1 GTSNPN, CDR2 SVGIG (reference sequence). The CDR3 totals 12 residues. The CDR3 spells CAWSVQGDTQYF. The CDR3 DNA is TGTGCCTGGAGTGTACAGGGGGATACGCAGTATTTT.

This clone was counted between two and nine times. The V gene is TRBV29-1, the J gene TRBJ1-1; D not resolved. Germline CDR1 SQVTM, CDR2 ANQGSEA. The CDR3 covers 13 residues. Trimming took off 7 bases at V and 4 bases at J, with 16 bases between the two ends. The CDR3 sequence: CSAVKGMGTEAFF. The CDR3 DNA follows: TGCAGCGCCGTCAAGGGTATGGGCACTGAAGCTTTCTTT.

This clone was observed a few times. This chain connects TRBV29-1 to TRBJ1-2; D is undetermined. Germline V gives CDR1 SQVTM, CDR2 ANQGSEA. The V gene lost 5 bases and the J gene lost 6 bases, with 13 bases spanning the gap. The CDR3 runs to 12 residues. The CDR3 here is CSVRPGTDGYTF. Written as DNA, the CDR3 is TGCAGCGTTCGGCCGGGAACGGATGGCTACACCTTC.

This clone was recorded only once. The CDR3 nucleotides read TGTGCCTGGAGGGGCAGGCAAAACACCGGGGAGCTGTTTTTT. Translation: CAWRGRQNTGELFF. The chain recombines TRBV30 with TRBJ2-2; D is ambiguous. Germline V gene data show CDR1 as GTSNPN and CDR2 as SVGIG (reference sequence). This CDR3 has 14 residues. Between the trimmed V and J ends, which lost 3 bases and 2 bases, there was a span of 10 bases.

Only a few counts were recorded for this clone. This chain uses TRBV18 with TRBJ2-3, with no clear D. The V gene lost 1 base and the J gene lost 5 bases, with 4 bases spanning the gap. This CDR3 spans 12 amino acids. Germline V gene data show CDR1 as KGHSH and CDR2 as LQKENI. CDR3: CASSPLLDTQYF. CDR3 nucleotide sequence: TGTGCCAGCTCACCACTGCTAGATACGCAGTATTTT.

The V and J genes are TRBV30 and TRBJ2-6, with 7 bases aligning to TRBD2. CDR3 size: 15 residues. Trimming removed 4 bases from V and 5 bases from J; junction bases left unmatched: 8. The V gene's germline CDR1 is GTSNPN and CDR2 SVGIG (reference sequence). The CDR3 region is CAWTRGEGRANVLTF. CDR3 nucleotide sequence: TGTGCCTGGACCCGAGGGGAGGGAAGGGCCAACGTCCTGACTTTC. The full variable domain, with the rest looked up from reference TRBV30 and TRBJ2-6, is SQTIHQWPATLVQPVGSPLSLECTVEGTSNPNLYWYRQAAGRGLQLLFYSVGIGQISSEVPQNLSASRPQDRQFILSSKKLLLSDSGFYLCAWTRGEGRANVLTFGAGSRLTVL.

The chain recombines TRBV5-6 with TRBJ1-1; possibly TRBD1 for D (5 bases). The ends were cut back, 4 bases at V and 4 bases at J, with 14 bases in the middle. This CDR3 comprises 14 residues. Germline-derived CDR1 and CDR2 are SGHDT and YYEEEE. CDR3 coding DNA: TGTGCCAGCAGCCCTCAAGGGGAGGGCACTGAAGCTTTCTTT. It translates to CASSPQGEGTEAFF.

This chain connects TRBV29-1 to TRBJ1-2; D unclear. The CDR3 is 12 amino acids. The V gene lost 0 bases and the J gene lost 3 bases, with 5 bases spanning the gap. Germline CDR1 SQVTM, CDR2 ANQGSEA. CDR3: CSVEDRHYGYTF. CDR3 bases: TGCAGCGTTGAAGATAGGCACTATGGCTACACCTTC. Full variable domain (rest looked up from reference TRBV29-1 and TRBJ1-2): SAVISQKPSRDICQRGTSLTIQCQVDSQVTMMFWYRQQPGQSLTLIATANQGSEATYESGFVIDKFPISRPNLTFSTLTVSNMSPEDSSIYLCSVEDRHYGYTFGSGTRLTVV.

The chain uses TRBV5-1 and TRBJ2-7, with D possibly being TRBD1 or TRBD2 (5 bases each). The CDR3 covers 16 residues. Germline V CDR1 and CDR2: SGHRS, YFSETQ. Trimming left V 3 bases short and J 6 bases short, with 22 bases between. CDR3 amino acids: CASSSLSSGLAGEQYF. CDR3 DNA: TGCGCCAGCAGCTCCCTGAGCTCAGGGTTGGCGGGCGAGCAGTACTTC.

V gene TRBV2 combines with J gene TRBJ1-5; the D is unclear. The CDR3 loop spans 14 amino acids. Germline values: CDR1 SNHLY, CDR2 FYNNEI. With 6 bases removed from V and 0 bases from J, the gap between germline ends came to 9 bases. The DNA of the CDR3 is TGTGCCAGCAGGCCGGGGATTAGCAATCAGCCCCAGCATTTT. This translates into CASRPGISNQPQHF.

The chain recombines TRBV15 with TRBJ1-1, with D possibly matching TRBD1 (5 bases). There are 15 residues in the CDR3. CDR1 LNHNV and CDR2 YYDKDF come from the germline V gene (reference sequence). With 1 base removed from V and 1 base from J, the gap between germline ends came to 10 bases. In DNA, the CDR3 is TGTGCCACCAGCAGAGGTTCAGGGTCGAACACTGAAGCTTTCTTT. Translating it yields CATSRGSGSNTEAFF. Drawing the rest from reference TRBV15 and TRBJ1-1, the complete variable domain is DAMVIQNPRYQVTQFGKPVTLSCSQTLNHNVMYWYQQKSSQAPKLLFHYYDKDFNNEADTPDNFQSRRPNTSFCFLDIRSPGLGDTAMYLCATSRGSGSNTEAFFGQGTRLTVV.

This chain uses TRBV10-3 with TRBJ2-1; D remains ambiguous. The CDR3 contains 11 residues. Trimming took off 2 bases at V and 8 bases at J, with 4 bases between the two ends. In germline, CDR1 is ENHRY, CDR2 SYGVKD. The CDR3 loop reads CAISERDEQFF. The CDR3 DNA reads as TGTGCCATCAGTGAGCGTGATGAGCAGTTCTTC.

This clone came up a few times. The chain employs TRBV15 and TRBJ1-2; D might be TRBD1 (5 bases). Per germline, CDR1 LNHNV and CDR2 YYDKDF (reference sequence). The CDR3 has 18 amino acids. Trimming left V 5 bases short and J 4 bases short, with 26 bases between. CDR3 in amino acids: CATSLNKGVQLALYGYTF. In DNA form, the CDR3 reads TGTGCCACCAGCCTAAACAAAGGGGTACAGCTCGCACTCTATGGCTACACCTTC.

With respect to this clone: Compared with germline, one end of the junction differs, possibly owing to a read error. This chain links TRBV6-1 with TRBJ2-5, with 11 bases fitting TRBD2. This CDR3 spans 15 amino acids. Per germline, CDR1 MNHNS and CDR2 SASEGT. This chain's CDR3 is CASREGTSGRETQYF. The CDR3 bases are TGTGCCAGCAGGGAAGGGACTAGCGGTCGGGAGACCCAGTACTTC.

The V call is TRBV11-3, the J call TRBJ1-6; D gene ambiguous. CDR1 and CDR2 from the germline V gene are SGHNT and YENEEA. The germline V and J ends were trimmed by 1 base and 8 bases, with 3 bases remaining between them. The CDR3 spans 12 residues. Here the CDR3 reads CASSLGDSPLHF. The DNA for the CDR3 is TGTGCCAGCAGCTTAGGGGATTCACCCCTCCACTTT.

This chain connects TRBV30 to TRBJ2-2; D unclear. V was clipped by 2 bases and J by 9 bases, with 7 bases between them. The CDR3 contains 11 residues. Germline CDR1 is GTSNPN and CDR2 is SVGIG (reference sequence). As DNA, the CDR3 is TGTGCCTGGAGTTTCGAATGGGAGCTGTTTTTT. This translates into CAWSFEWELFF.

The CDR3 bases are TGTGCCAGCAGTGTCTCCCAGGGAAACGGGGGCTACACCTTC. Protein product: CASSVSQGNGGYTF. This sequence joins TRBV6-4 and TRBJ1-2, with D possibly being TRBD1 (5 bases). The V gene's germline CDR1 is MRHNA and CDR2 SNTAGT. The length of the CDR3 is 14 residues. Trimming removed 4 bases from V and 8 bases from J, with 17 bases in between.

The chain uses TRBV12-5 and TRBJ2-7; tentatively, D is TRBD1 or TRBD2 (5 bases each). The V and J ends lost 5 bases and 3 bases respectively, with 17 bases between them. Germline CDR1 LGHNT, CDR2 FRNRAP. The CDR3 covers 15 residues. This CDR3 reads CASGNPGRGDYEQYF. The CDR3 bases are TGTGCTAGTGGTAACCCGGGACGGGGAGACTACGAGCAGTACTTC.

This clone is a singleton in its sample. The V gene is TRBV30, the J gene TRBJ2-6, with a tentative D call TRBD1 (6 bases). From germline, CDR1 is GTSNPN and CDR2 SVGIG (reference sequence). The CDR3 is 15 residues long. CDR3 loop: CAFTGPLGGANVLTF. In nucleotides, the CDR3 is TGTGCGTTTACAGGGCCTCTAGGAGGGGCCAACGTCCTGACTTTC.

This chain uses TRBV30 with TRBJ2-3, with D possibly being TRBD2 (5 bases). The germline gives CDR1 GTSNPN, CDR2 SVGIG (reference sequence). Trimming pared 1 base from V and 1 base from J, leaving 18 bases between. The length of the CDR3 is 17 residues. The CDR3, as DNA: TGTGCCTGGAGTGGGAGGAAGGGCCTCAGCGGCACAGATACGCAGTATTTT. Translation gives CAWSGRKGLSGTDTQYF.

This clone was counted a single time. V and J are TRBV29-1 and TRBJ1-2, with D maybe TRBD1 (5 bases). The V and J ends lost 6 bases and 1 base respectively, with 9 bases between them. The CDR3 contains 12 residues. Per the germline V gene, CDR1 is SQVTM and CDR2 is ANQGSEA. The CDR3: CSVPGHNYGYTF. DNA of the CDR3: TGCAGCGTCCCCGGACATAACTATGGCTACACCTTC.

The V gene is TRBV11-2, the J gene TRBJ2-7; 12 bases align to TRBD2. The germline CDR1 and CDR2 sequences are SGHAT and FQNNGV. CDR3 size: 15 residues. J was trimmed by 4 bases and V by 7 bases; bases with no gene match: 8. The CDR3 sequence: CASTKTSGGAYEQYF. The CDR3, as DNA: TGTGCCAGCACCAAGACTAGCGGGGGCGCATACGAGCAGTACTTC.

This rearrangement joins TRBV7-2 to TRBJ1-3; D ambiguous. The CDR3 is 15 residues long. Germline lookup yields CDR1 SGHTA and CDR2 FQGNSA. Between the trimmed V and J ends, which lost 1 base and 0 bases, there was a span of 7 bases. CDR3 sequence (DNA): TGTGCCAGCAGCTTAGGGACCAACTCTGGAAACACCATATATTTT. Translating it yields CASSLGTNSGNTIYF.

The rearrangement links TRBV23-1 to TRBJ1-2, with 7 nucleotides matching TRBD1. TRBV23-1 is an open reading frame, and its role is uncertain. CDR3 size: 19 residues. V lost 2 bases and J lost 0; bases outside the gene matches: 15. The CDR3 DNA follows: TGCGCCAGCAGTCAACCAGGACAGGTAGCGTCACCTTCTAACTATGGCTACACCTTC. Translation gives CASSQPGQVASPSNYGYTF.

The chain is built from TRBV2 and TRBJ2-3; weak D call: TRBD2 (6 bases). Germline lookup yields CDR1 SNHLY and CDR2 FYNNEI. V was pared by 4 bases and J by 1 base, with 6 bases between. There are 13 residues in the CDR3. The CDR3 bases are TGTGCCAGCAGTGCGGGAGGCACAGATACGCAGTATTTT. Protein product: CASSAGGTDTQYF.

This chain connects TRBV29-1 to TRBJ1-2; no firm D call. Germline CDR1 and CDR2: SQVTM and ANQGSEA. The CDR3 is 13 amino acids. V was pared by 4 bases and J by 6 bases, with 15 bases between. The chain's CDR3 is CSVAGGNPNGYTF. The DNA of the CDR3 is TGCAGCGTTGCCGGCGGAAACCCAAATGGCTACACCTTC.

This chain links TRBV7-8 with TRBJ2-1; D not resolved. Per the germline V gene, CDR1 is SGHVS and CDR2 is FQNEAQ. This CDR3 contains 12 residues. V was cut by 1 base and J by 10 bases, with 8 bases left in between. This CDR3 is CASSLVRTEQFF. The CDR3 DNA follows: TGTGCCAGCAGCTTAGTTCGTACGGAGCAGTTCTTC.

This chain uses TRBV9 with TRBJ1-6, with 8 bases that match TRBD1. Germline CDR1 reads SGDLS; CDR2 reads YYNGEE. V was clipped by 3 bases and J by 7 bases; unmatched bases: 6. The CDR3 has 15 residues. The CDR3 sequence is CASSAGQGGNSPLHF. For the CDR3, the DNA is TGTGCCAGCAGCGCCGGACAGGGCGGCAATTCACCCCTCCACTTT.

The chain has TRBV7-9 and TRBJ2-5; 11 positions agree with TRBD1. Germline lookup yields CDR1 SEHNR and CDR2 FQNEAQ (reference sequence). V lost 4 bases and J lost 6; bases outside the gene matches: 13. This CDR3 spans 17 amino acids. CDR3 in amino acids: CASSSPNRDRGSQTQYF. The CDR3 coding sequence is TGTGCCAGCAGCTCACCCAACCGGGACAGGGGGTCTCAGACCCAGTACTTC.

The chain joins TRBV4-2 to TRBJ1-2; no clear D gene. The V end lost 0 bases, the J end lost 8 bases, and 13 bases lay between the germline ends. Germline V CDR1 and CDR2: LGHNA, YNFKEQ. The CDR3 consists of 14 residues. This chain's CDR3 is CASSQEKDGGGYTF. Here the CDR3 DNA reads TGTGCCAGCAGCCAAGAAAAGGATGGTGGAGGCTACACCTTC.